The clone carrying this T cell receptor beta chain appeared many times. The source of the sample is a study of CD8 T cells in ankylosing spondylitis. MiXCR, run by TCRdb on the 5' RACE reads, gives a single entry per CDR3 protein. This table holds under 250,000 distinct CDR3 sequences, about 11% found once. Sequencing input: blood, either unsorted or a sorted T cell fraction (not recorded which). The clonotype comes from a male donor with ankylosing spondylitis or in good health (not recorded which).

Here the CDR3 reads CSARGTGSGYEQYF. The CDR3 nucleotides are TGCAGTGCTAGGGGGACAGGTTCGGGCTACGAGCAGTACTTC. V gene TRBV20-1 combines with J gene TRBJ2-7, with TRBD1 matching 8 bases. V shed 3 bases and J 3 bases; nucleotides not matched to a gene: 7. The germline V gene encodes CDR1 DFQATT and CDR2 SNEGSKA (reference sequence). This CDR3 spans 14 amino acids.